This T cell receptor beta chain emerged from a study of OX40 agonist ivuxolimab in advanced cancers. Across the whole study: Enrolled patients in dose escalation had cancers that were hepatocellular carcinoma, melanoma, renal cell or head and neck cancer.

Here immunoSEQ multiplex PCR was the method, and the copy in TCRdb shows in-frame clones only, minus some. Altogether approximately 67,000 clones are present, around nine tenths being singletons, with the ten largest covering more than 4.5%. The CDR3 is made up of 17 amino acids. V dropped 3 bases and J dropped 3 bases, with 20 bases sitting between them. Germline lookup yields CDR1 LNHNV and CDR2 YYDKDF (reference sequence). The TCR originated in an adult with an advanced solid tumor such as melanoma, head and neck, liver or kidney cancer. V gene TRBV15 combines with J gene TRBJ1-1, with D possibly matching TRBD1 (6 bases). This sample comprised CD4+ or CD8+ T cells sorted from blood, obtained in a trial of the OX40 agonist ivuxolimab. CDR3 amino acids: CATSRDFTGTMYTEAFF. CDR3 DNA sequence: TGTGCCACCAGCAGGGACTTCACAGGGACGATGTACACTGAAGCTTTCTTT.